In this sample, the clone carrying this TCR beta chain turned up once. The antigen remains undetermined. The data stem from a study of T cells after yellow fever vaccination. Study results and limitations: A large majority of primary-vaccination clones showed up again after the booster (roughly 95% CD4, about 87% CD8).

The authors made TCR cDNA by 5'RACE template switching, adding a universal primer site and UMIs. TCRdb redid the calling of the 5' RACE reads with MiXCR, one entry per CDR3 protein. In the table there are hundreds of thousands of distinct CDR3 sequences, roughly a sixth of which are singletons. Trimming shortened V by 5 bases and J by 1 base, and 6 bases separated the two germline ends. This CDR3 has 13 residues. Germline values: CDR1 MNHNY, CDR2 SVGAGI (reference sequence). Material: PBMCs, obtained before the yellow fever booster vaccination. The receptor's source is a man younger than 30 who received the YFV17D yellow fever vaccine. The chain couples TRBV6-6 to TRBJ2-1; D call uncertain. The CDR3 DNA reads TGTGCCAGCAGTGGGCAGTCCTACAATGAGCAGTTCTTC. This gives the protein CASSGQSYNEQFF.